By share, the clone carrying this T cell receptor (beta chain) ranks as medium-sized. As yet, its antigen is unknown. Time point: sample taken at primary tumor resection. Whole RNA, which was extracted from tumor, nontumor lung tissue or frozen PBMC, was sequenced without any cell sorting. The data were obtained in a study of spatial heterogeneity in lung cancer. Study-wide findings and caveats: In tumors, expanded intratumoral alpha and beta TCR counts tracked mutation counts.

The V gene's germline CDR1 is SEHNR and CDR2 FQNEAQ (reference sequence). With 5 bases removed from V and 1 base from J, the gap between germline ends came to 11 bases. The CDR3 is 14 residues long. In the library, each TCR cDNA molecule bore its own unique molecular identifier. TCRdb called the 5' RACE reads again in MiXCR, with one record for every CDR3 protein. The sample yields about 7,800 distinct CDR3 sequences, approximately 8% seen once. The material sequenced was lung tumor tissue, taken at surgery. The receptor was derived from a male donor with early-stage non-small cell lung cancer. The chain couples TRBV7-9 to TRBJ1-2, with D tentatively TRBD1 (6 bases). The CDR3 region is CASSLGGNNYGYTF. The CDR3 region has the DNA TGTGCCAGCAGCCTAGGGGGAAATAACTATGGCTACACCTTC.